This paragraph reports one T cell receptor beta chain. Its specificity is unknown. The record originates from a study of tissue T cells after allogeneic stem cell transplantation. Study results and caveats: Which tissue TCRs were alloreactive or antigen-specific was not determined. Some clones might be persisting host cells.

Generated by immunoSEQ multiplex PCR, the TCRdb table keeps only in-frame clones and is missing some. The repertoire has 5,500 to 8,000 clones, under 75% of them found once; the top ten carry around 21%. CDR3 length equals 12 residues. V gave up 5 bases and J gave up 7 bases, with 9 bases separating them. Germline lookup yields CDR1 MNHEY and CDR2 SVGEGT. The V and J genes are TRBV6-2 or TRBV6-3 and TRBJ1-3, with D hard to call. Sample: duodenum tissue, taken at autopsy. The clonotype comes from a female donor of 60 years or more with lung cancer. CDR3 region: CASSPRSNTIYF. DNA for the CDR3: TGTGCCAGCAGTCCCCGGAGTAACACCATATATTTT.